Listed below are T cell receptor beta chains from one sample, sequenced in a study of T-cell memory formation after mild COVID-19. TCRdb re-derived calls from the 5' RACE reads in MiXCR, one entry per CDR3 protein. The sample contains about 420,000 distinct CDR3 sequences, 20% to 25% of which appear only once. Input material: PBMCs or a T cell subset sorted from them (not recorded which). The receptors stem from an adult woman who had mild COVID-19 (a few samples of this study predate the infection). Cell type and time point are not known. CDR3s include the opening cysteine and the closing phenylalanine or tryptophan. A D gene is named only where the DNA matches it firmly. Size values are once, few and many counts, or a class for expanded clones, and some rows have none.

D gene: NA
clone size: NA
V gene: TRBV9
J gene: TRBJ1-2
CDR3 protein: CASSVVGNYGYTF
CDR3 DNA: TGTGCCAGCAGCGTAGTCGGAAACTATGGCTACACCTTC

D gene: NA
clone size: NA
V gene: TRBV5-5
J gene: TRBJ1-3
CDR3 protein: CASHRESGNTIYF
CDR3 DNA: TGTGCCAGCCACAGGGAGTCTGGAAACACCATATATTTT

D gene: TRBD1
clone size: few
V gene: TRBV24-1
J gene: TRBJ2-7
CDR3 protein: CATSGTGGTYEQYF
CDR3 DNA: TGTGCCACCAGTGGTACAGGGGGGACCTACGAGCAGTACTTC

D gene: TRBD2
clone size: few
V gene: TRBV29-1
J gene: TRBJ2-1
CDR3 protein: CSVGTSGVNEQFF
CDR3 DNA: TGCAGCGTAGGGACTAGCGGAGTGAATGAGCAGTTCTTC

D gene: NA
clone size: NA
V gene: TRBV9
J gene: TRBJ1-3
CDR3 protein: CASSVAPKPGNTIYF
CDR3 DNA: TGTGCCAGCAGCGTAGCTCCCAAACCTGGAAACACCATATATTTT

D gene: NA
clone size: few
V gene: TRBV4-3
J gene: TRBJ1-1
CDR3 protein: CASSQAPGTNTEAFF
CDR3 DNA: TGCGCCAGCAGCCAAGCTCCGGGGACTAACACTGAAGCTTTCTTT

D gene: TRBD2
clone size: few
V gene: TRBV4-2
J gene: TRBJ2-2
CDR3 protein: CASSQNSGSSTGELFF
CDR3 DNA: TGTGCCAGCAGCCAAAATAGCGGGAGTAGCACCGGGGAGCTGTTTTTT

D gene: NA
clone size: NA
V gene: TRBV18
J gene: TRBJ1-1
CDR3 protein: CASSPHRAIGGMNTEAFF
CDR3 DNA: TGTGCCAGCTCACCCCATCGGGCAATAGGCGGCATGAACACTGAAGCTTTCTTT

D gene: TRBD2
clone size: NA
V gene: TRBV29-1
J gene: TRBJ2-7
CDR3 protein: CSVEGTGSGIEQDEQYF
CDR3 DNA: TGCAGCGTTGAAGGTACGGGTAGCGGGATAGAACAAGACGAGCAGTACTTC

D gene: TRBD2
clone size: once
V gene: TRBV19
J gene: TRBJ2-1
CDR3 protein: CASSSTVGRLYNEQFF
CDR3 DNA: TGTGCCAGTAGTAGTACAGTCGGGAGGCTATACAATGAGCAGTTCTTC

D gene: NA
clone size: NA
V gene: TRBV20-1
J gene: TRBJ2-2
CDR3 protein: CSARGGKNTGELFF
CDR3 DNA: TGCAGTGCGCGAGGAGGGAAAAACACCGGGGAGCTGTTTTTT

D gene: TRBD1
clone size: few
V gene: TRBV4-3
J gene: TRBJ2-7
CDR3 protein: CASSQVGGTGHPSYEQYF
CDR3 DNA: TGCGCCAGCAGCCAAGTCGGGGGGACAGGGCACCCTTCCTACGAGCAGTACTTC

D gene: NA
clone size: NA
V gene: TRBV12-3/TRBV12-4
J gene: TRBJ1-1
CDR3 protein: CASIPIGGRTEAFF
CDR3 DNA: TGTGCCAGCATCCCCATTGGGGGGAGGACTGAAGCTTTCTTT

D gene: NA
clone size: NA
V gene: TRBV4-1
J gene: TRBJ1-1
CDR3 protein: CASSQPGRNTEAFF
CDR3 DNA: TGCGCCAGCAGCCAACCCGGGCGGAACACTGAAGCTTTCTTT

D gene: NA
clone size: NA
V gene: TRBV7-9
J gene: TRBJ2-7
CDR3 protein: CASSPKLIGADHYEQYF
CDR3 DNA: TGTGCCAGCAGCCCTAAACTTATCGGAGCGGACCACTACGAGCAGTACTTC

D gene: TRBD2
clone size: few
V gene: TRBV3-1
J gene: TRBJ2-3
CDR3 protein: CASRLTSGSTDTQYF
CDR3 DNA: TGTGCCAGCAGGTTGACTAGCGGATCCACAGATACGCAGTATTTT

D gene: NA
clone size: NA
V gene: TRBV24-1
J gene: TRBJ1-5
CDR3 protein: CATSLSGISNQPQHF
CDR3 DNA: TGTGCCACCAGTCTGTCAGGGATTAGCAATCAGCCCCAGCATTTT

D gene: NA
clone size: NA
V gene: TRBV24-1
J gene: TRBJ1-3
CDR3 protein: CATSDFNRDTIYF
CDR3 DNA: TGTGCCACCAGTGATTTCAACAGAGACACCATATATTTT

D gene: NA
clone size: few
V gene: TRBV20-1
J gene: TRBJ1-1
CDR3 protein: CSASGLNPGSEAFF
CDR3 DNA: TGCAGTGCTAGTGGGCTGAACCCGGGCAGTGAAGCTTTCTTT

D gene: NA
clone size: NA
V gene: TRBV7-3
J gene: TRBJ2-1
CDR3 protein: CASSLSRGKDEQFF
CDR3 DNA: TGTGCCAGCAGCTTAAGCCGGGGAAAGGATGAGCAGTTCTTC

D gene: NA
clone size: NA
V gene: TRBV29-1
J gene: TRBJ2-5
CDR3 protein: CSASLDGIQETQYF
CDR3 DNA: TGCAGCGCCTCCCTTGATGGCATACAAGAGACCCAGTACTTC

D gene: NA
clone size: few
V gene: TRBV12-3/TRBV12-4
J gene: TRBJ2-7
CDR3 protein: CASGGGRATYEQYF
CDR3 DNA: TGTGCCAGCGGCGGTGGCAGAGCTACCTACGAGCAGTACTTC

D gene: NA
clone size: NA
V gene: TRBV5-1
J gene: TRBJ1-3
CDR3 protein: CASSLGFSAHPVDTIYF
CDR3 DNA: TGCGCCAGCAGCTTGGGGTTTTCCGCCCACCCGGTGGACACCATATATTTT